Listed here are 9 T cell receptor beta chains from one sample, sequenced in a study of human T cells and chemical hapten exposure. Time point reported: patch test 2, 6 weeks after DPC sensitization. Treatment in this sample: therapeutic diphenylcyclopropenone sensitization with weekly scalp DPC. One entry per CDR3 protein results from TCRdb running MiXCR on the RACE reads. Among about 400,000 distinct CDR3 sequences listed, around 6% were seen once. The material was whole blood, obtained in connection with sensitization to the hapten diphenylcyclopropenone (DPC). The origin of the receptors is a woman in her late teens or twenties with alopecia areata. Some clones in this sample may be carry-over from other donors' samples.

V usage is TRBV5-6 and J usage is TRBJ2-2; D uncertain. The CDR3 has 13 residues. Per the germline V gene, CDR1 is SGHDT and CDR2 is YYEEEE. Trimming removed 0 bases at V and 6 bases at J, with 6 bases between. The CDR3 sequence: CASSLVIAGELFF. In DNA form, the CDR3 reads TGTGCCAGCAGCTTGGTAATTGCCGGGGAGCTGTTTTTT.

There are many counts of this clonotype. This chain joins TRBV6-2 or TRBV6-3 and TRBJ1-6; D possibly corresponds to TRBD1 (5 bases). From germline, CDR1 is MNHEY and CDR2 SVGEGT. V lost 2 bases and J lost 10, with 12 bases in between. CDR3 length: 14 amino acids. CDR3 sequence: CASSYRQGGSPLHF. For the CDR3, the DNA is TGTGCCAGCAGTTACCGGCAGGGCGGCTCACCCCTCCACTTT.

This clonotype has only a few counts. The rearrangement links TRBV9 to TRBJ1-2; D remains unclear. The CDR3 is 14 residues long. The V end lost 0 bases, the J end lost 0 bases, and 6 bases lay between the germline ends. Germline CDR1 and CDR2: SGDLS and YYNGEE. The CDR3 DNA follows: TGTGCCAGCAGCGTAGACAATTCTAACTATGGCTACACCTTC. It codes for CASSVDNSNYGYTF.

The J gene is TRBJ1-4, the V gene TRBV20-1; 9 bases fit TRBD1. The CDR3 is 13 residues long. V was pared by 5 bases and J by 6 bases, with 4 bases of the junction left unmatched. Per the germline V gene, CDR1 is DFQATT and CDR2 is SNEGSKA (reference sequence). The CDR3 reads CSAEDRGDEKLFF. In DNA, the CDR3 is TGCAGTGCTGAGGACAGGGGTGATGAAAAACTGTTTTTT.

This clonotype was recorded many times. The chain joins TRBV24-1 to TRBJ1-2; TRBD1 aligns across 9 bases. The CDR3 loop spans 16 amino acids. V dropped 3 bases and J dropped 6; count of bases not matched to a gene: 10. Looked up from germline, CDR1 is KGHDR and CDR2 is SFDVKD. The DNA for the CDR3 is TGTGCCACCAGTGATGCCGGGACAGGGATGGAGGATGGCTACACCTTC. Protein product: CATSDAGTGMEDGYTF.

There are a few counts of this clonotype. The DNA for the CDR3 is TGCGCCAGCAGCCAAGTACAGGGGGCTAATCAGCCCCAGCATTTT. It encodes CASSQVQGANQPQHF. The genes are TRBV4-1 and TRBJ1-5; 9 bases are shared with TRBD1. Per germline, CDR1 MGHRA and CDR2 YSYEKL. V trimming: 1 base; J trimming: 4 bases; junction bases outside the gene matches: 2. The CDR3 length is 15 residues.

This clonotype has at least ten counts. The chain links TRBV3-1 to TRBJ2-3; D not resolved. The CDR3 has 12 amino acids. V lost 5 bases and J 6 bases, leaving 9 bases between the germline ends. Germline values: CDR1 LGHDT, CDR2 YNNKEL (reference sequence). CDR3 region: CASSYGWDTQYF. As DNA, the CDR3 is TGTGCCAGCAGCTACGGGTGGGATACGCAGTATTTT.

The table lists this clonotype with a few counts. This chain uses TRBV4-2 with TRBJ2-2, with 9 bases that match TRBD1. Germline values: CDR1 LGHNA, CDR2 YNFKEQ. The CDR3 is 15 amino acids. With V trimmed by 4 bases and J by 3 bases, 3 bases remained unmatched. CDR3 bases: TGTGCCAGCAGCCCAGACAGGGGGTACACCGGGGAGCTGTTTTTT. Its translation is CASSPDRGYTGELFF.

This clonotype appeared a few times. A junction boundary mismatches the germline segment, possibly from a read error. The chain carries TRBV7-3 and TRBJ2-1; 10 bases fit TRBD2. The CDR3 length is 15 residues. The germline gives CDR1 SGHTA, CDR2 FQGTGA. CDR3 sequence reads: CASSLTSGVFDEQFF. CDR3 nucleotides: TGTGCCAGCAGCCTAACTAGCGGGGTCTTTGATGAGCAGTTCTTC.